This entry lists 17 T cell receptor beta chains sequenced from one sample in a study of monozygotic twins with inflammatory bowel disease. TCRdb derives one entry per CDR3 protein from the 5' RACE reads, leaving out DNA. This table holds about 160,000 distinct CDR3 sequences. Sequences were obtained from blood. The origin of the receptors is a human donor with ulcerative colitis or Crohn's disease, or a healthy co-twin of an affected twin (not recorded which).

The chain has TRBV6-1 and TRBJ1-2; TCRdb names TRBD1, which stays unverified in the absence of DNA. The CDR3 is 18 residues long. From germline, CDR1 is MNHNS and CDR2 SASEGT. CDR3 sequence: CASSETPHTGVNYYGYTF.

The V call is TRBV4-1, the J call TRBJ1-2; TCRdb reports TRBD1, a call that lacks DNA to check it against. Germline V gene sequence: CDR1 MGHRA, CDR2 YSYEKL. This CDR3 is built from 15 residues. This chain's CDR3 is CASSQDGTSPYGYTF.

CDR3 protein: CASSPRDLSGANVLTF. The V and J genes are TRBV5-6 and TRBJ2-6; TCRdb's D gene call, TRBD1, goes unchecked for lack of DNA. The germline V gene has CDR1 SGHDT and CDR2 YYEEEE. There are 16 residues in the CDR3.

The chain joins TRBV4-3 to TRBJ1-6. Per the germline V gene, CDR1 is LGHNA and CDR2 is YSLEER. The CDR3 has 14 amino acids. The CDR3: CASSRDSGNSPLHF.

The rearrangement joins TRBV27 to TRBJ2-6. CDR3 length: 16 residues. CDR1 and CDR2 (germline): MNHEY, SMNVEV (reference sequence). CDR3 sequence reads: CASRYHGDSGANVLTF.

The J gene is TRBJ1-2, the V gene TRBV28; the D call of TRBD1 rests on TCRdb alone, since no DNA is present to check it. Looked up from germline, CDR1 is MDHEN and CDR2 is SYDVKM. CDR3 length: 14 residues. The CDR3 spells CASSLSDTEGGYTF.

The chain is built from TRBV11-2 and TRBJ2-3. The length of the CDR3 is 16 residues. CDR1 and CDR2 from the germline V gene are SGHAT and FQNNGV. The CDR3 is CASSLLIGVPTDTQYF.

The rearrangement joins TRBV5-1 to TRBJ1-2. The CDR3 extends over 13 amino acids. The germline CDR1 and CDR2 sequences are SGHRS and YFSETQ. CDR3 protein: CASSLAGDYGYTF.

The J gene is TRBJ2-2, the V gene TRBV18; TCRdb's D call, TRBD2, is unchecked because there is no DNA. Germline values: CDR1 KGHSH, CDR2 LQKENI. The CDR3 sequence is 16 residues long. CDR3 sequence: CASSPTSGQNTGELFF.

The chain is built from TRBV25-1 and TRBJ2-3; the D call of TRBD2 rests on TCRdb alone, since no DNA is present to check it. Germline V gene lookup returns CDR1 MGHDK and CDR2 SYGVNS. The CDR3 covers 15 residues. CDR3 amino acids: CASGVAGTPTDTQYF.

The CDR3 sequence is CATSRDYGTRHGDYNSPLHF. This sequence joins TRBV15 and TRBJ1-6; no DNA is available, so the TRBD1 call from TCRdb remains unchecked. Germline V CDR1 and CDR2: LNHNV, YYDKDF (reference sequence). CDR3 length: 20 residues. Variable domain in full (rest from reference TRBV15 and TRBJ1-6): DAMVIQNPRYQVTQFGKPVTLSCSQTLNHNVMYWYQQKSSQAPKLLFHYYDKDFNNEADTPDNFQSRRPNTSFCFLDIRSPGLGDTAMYLCATSRDYGTRHGDYNSPLHFGNGTRLTVT.

The rearrangement links TRBV5-1 to TRBJ2-2; TCRdb returns TRBD2, unconfirmable since there is no DNA. The CDR3 is 15 amino acids. CDR1 and CDR2 (germline): SGHRS, YFSETQ. CDR3: CASSLADRRTGELFF.

The V call is TRBV20-1, the J call TRBJ2-1; TCRdb outputs TRBD1, but without DNA this stays unchecked. This CDR3 region has 13 residues. From germline, CDR1 is DFQATT and CDR2 SNEGSKA (reference sequence). This chain's CDR3 is CSARRDRNNEQFF.

The chain is built from TRBV2 and TRBJ2-7. From germline, CDR1 is SNHLY and CDR2 FYNNEI. The length of the CDR3 is 13 residues. CDR3: CASRGSEDYEQYF.

The rearrangement uses TRBV11-2 and TRBJ2-1; TCRdb proposes TRBD2, but this gene call is untestable without DNA. From germline, CDR1 is SGHAT and CDR2 FQNNGV. The CDR3 has 16 amino acids. The CDR3 is CASSITGTIRENEQFF.

The CDR3 here is CSGGGAVNTEAFF. V usage is TRBV29-1 and J usage is TRBJ1-1; TCRdb indicates TRBD1, and absent DNA this call remains unverified. This CDR3 has 13 amino acids. Germline V CDR1 and CDR2: SQVTM, ANQGSEA.

V gene TRBV19 combines with J gene TRBJ2-7; TCRdb selects TRBD1, and the lack of DNA leaves this call unchecked. This CDR3 spans 13 amino acids. In germline, CDR1 is LNHDA, CDR2 SQIVND (reference sequence). CDR3: CASSRDRDDEQYF.